The 20 T cell receptor beta chains presented below share a single source sample, sequenced in a study of shared clonotypes between healthy human individuals. The table came from immunoSEQ multiplex PCR; TCRdb's copy has only in-frame clones and leaves some out. The table has over a million clones, roughly 95% seen once. The sequenced material came from naive CD4+ T cells sorted from blood. Subset described: CD45RA+ positively selected. The receptors derive from a man under 40 in good health.

V and J are TRBV5-1 and TRBJ2-3; no firm D call. Germline V gene sequence: CDR1 SGHRS, CDR2 YFSETQ. The CDR3 has 16 residues. V lost 6 bases, J lost 3 bases, and 20 bases lay in between. CDR3 sequence (DNA): TGCGCCAGCACCCCCTTTGGGGTCATGGTGACAGATACGCAGTATTTT. This gives the protein CASTPFGVMVTDTQYF. Drawing the rest from reference TRBV5-1 and TRBJ2-3, the complete variable domain is KAGVTQTPRYLIKTRGQQVTLSCSPISGHRSVSWYQQTPGQGLQFLFEYFSETQRNKGNFPGRFSGRQFSNSRSEMNVSTLELGDSALYLCASTPFGVMVTDTQYFGPGTRLTVL.

J is TRBJ2-1 and V is TRBV6-1, with D perhaps matching TRBD1 or TRBD2 (6 bases each). This CDR3 contains 16 residues. Germline V gene sequence: CDR1 MNHNS, CDR2 SASEGT. Deletions cut 4 bases from V and 4 bases from J, with 17 bases between. The CDR3 nucleotides read TGTGCCAGCAGTGGAGGGGGGCGGCCTATATACAATGAGCAGTTCTTC. It yields the protein CASSGGGRPIYNEQFF.

This clone was detected once. CDR3 loop: CASSPRLAVDNEQFF. As DNA, the CDR3 is TGTGCCAGTAGCCCACGACTAGCGGTCGACAATGAGCAGTTCTTC. The gene calls are TRBV19 and TRBJ2-1; 9 nucleotides agree with TRBD2. This CDR3 contains 15 residues. The trim removed 6 bases at V and 5 bases at J, leaving 8 bases unmatched. Germline V gives CDR1 LNHDA, CDR2 SQIVND (reference sequence). Complete variable domain (other parts from reference TRBV19 and TRBJ2-1): DGGITQSPKYLFRKEGQNVTLSCEQNLNHDAMYWYRQDPGQGLRLIYYSQIVNDFQKGDIAEGYSVSREKKESFPLTVTSAQKNPTAFYLCASSPRLAVDNEQFFGPGTRLTVL.

This clone was observed a single time. The J gene is TRBJ2-5, the V gene TRBV18; no firm D call. The CDR3 is 15 amino acids. Trimming stripped 3 bases from V and 4 bases from J, with 15 bases between. Germline loops: CDR1 KGHSH, CDR2 LQKENI. CDR3 sequence reads: CASSPGSRSPETQYF. As DNA, the CDR3 is TGTGCCAGCTCACCCGGAAGCCGTTCCCCAGAGACCCAGTACTTC.

CDR3 sequence (DNA): TGTGCCAGCAGCTTGGAGCGGGCCACCGAGCAGTACTTC. Translation gives CASSLERATEQYF. This chain joins TRBV5-4 and TRBJ2-7; TRBD2 is a possible D gene (6 bases). The V gene lost 0 bases and the J gene lost 6 bases, with 10 bases spanning the gap. There are 13 residues in the CDR3. The V gene's germline CDR1 is SGHNT and CDR2 YYREEE (reference sequence).

The chain couples TRBV4-1 to TRBJ2-1; the match to TRBD2 covers 10 bases. Germline V gene data show CDR1 as MGHRA and CDR2 as YSYEKL. CDR3 length equals 17 residues. With V trimmed by 0 bases and J by 9 bases, 11 bases remained unmatched. CDR3 sequence (DNA): TGCGCCAGCAGCCAAGATGTAGGGCTAGCGGGAGTTATTGAGCAGTTCTTC. This gives the protein CASSQDVGLAGVIEQFF.

The chain couples TRBV7-9 to TRBJ2-5, with 8 bases identical to TRBD1. The CDR3 runs 16 residues. V dropped 5 bases and J dropped 4; count of bases not matched to a gene: 12. Germline CDR1 is SEHNR and CDR2 is FQNEAQ (reference sequence). The CDR3 nucleotides are TGTGCCAGCAGCCCCTCCGGGACAGGCCTCGGAGAGACCCAGTACTTC. It encodes CASSPSGTGLGETQYF.

The chain is built from TRBV10-2 and TRBJ1-5; perhaps TRBD1 as D (5 bases). The CDR3 has 17 amino acids. V gave up 2 bases and J gave up 7 bases, with 21 bases separating them. Germline V gene lookup returns CDR1 WSHSY and CDR2 SAAADI. The CDR3 DNA is TGCGCCAGCAGTGAGCCATACCGGCGGCAGGGATTACAGCCCCAGCATTTT. Amino acid sequence: CASSEPYRRQGLQPQHF.

The chain is built from TRBV4-3 and TRBJ1-4, with TRBD1 matching 12 bases. Germline V CDR1 and CDR2: LGHNA, YSLEER. The V and J ends lost 5 bases and 8 bases, in that order; junction bases with no gene match: 3. This CDR3 contains 14 residues. For the CDR3, the DNA is TGCGCCAGCAGCACGGGACAGGGGGCGGAAAAACTGTTTTTT. Translation gives CASSTGQGAEKLFF.

This sequence joins TRBV6-5 and TRBJ1-2; D is undetermined. V was clipped by 0 bases and J by 0 bases, with 11 bases between them. This CDR3 has 16 amino acids. Germline lookup yields CDR1 MNHEY and CDR2 SVGAGI. The CDR3 nucleotides are TGTGCCAGCAGTTACTCGGAAGTCAGATCTAACTATGGCTACACCTTC. Encoded protein: CASSYSEVRSNYGYTF.

This clone was counted a single time. Other DNA sequences of this sample code for an identical CDR3. The J gene is TRBJ2-3, the V gene TRBV6-4; no reliable D call. Germline V CDR1 and CDR2: MRHNA, SNTAGT. The ends were cut back, 0 bases at V and 3 bases at J, with 10 bases in the middle. This CDR3 is 15 amino acids long. Written as DNA, the CDR3 is TGTGCCAGCAGTGACTCCGGCGGACGGACAGATACGCAGTATTTT. As protein: CASSDSGGRTDTQYF.

This chain uses TRBV5-5 with TRBJ2-1; weak D call: TRBD1 (5 bases). The V gene's germline CDR1 is SGHKS and CDR2 YYEKEE (reference sequence). The CDR3 runs 14 residues. V was pared by 6 bases and J by 6 bases, with 16 bases between. The CDR3 sequence: CASILGPRVNEQFF. The CDR3 DNA sequence: TGTGCCAGCATCCTTGGGCCCAGGGTCAATGAGCAGTTCTTC.

The chain recombines TRBV5-1 with TRBJ2-7; D ambiguous. Germline CDR1 SGHRS, CDR2 YFSETQ. With 2 bases removed from V and 4 bases from J, the gap between germline ends came to 10 bases. The CDR3 is 13 amino acids. DNA for the CDR3: TGCGCCAGCAGCTTTGGGCTAAAATACGAGCAGTACTTC. Protein product: CASSFGLKYEQYF.

The V gene is TRBV28, the J gene TRBJ2-7, with a tentative D call TRBD1 (6 bases). Trimming stripped 10 bases from V and 0 bases from J, with 16 bases between. This CDR3 has 14 residues. CDR1 is MDHEN and CDR2 is SYDVKM in the germline V gene. The CDR3 spells CATSGTPFSYEQYF. The CDR3 DNA reads as TGTGCCACCTCGGGGACACCTTTCTCCTACGAGCAGTACTTC.

The gene calls are TRBV5-4 and TRBJ2-7; 7 bases are a match to TRBD2. This CDR3 has 16 amino acids. Germline V CDR1 and CDR2: SGHNT, YYREEE (reference sequence). V shed 4 bases, J shed 0 bases, and the junction held 10 bases outside the gene matches. The CDR3 is CASSTHFSGGSYEQYF. The CDR3 nucleotides read TGTGCCAGCAGCACCCACTTTTCGGGAGGCTCCTACGAGCAGTACTTC.

This clone came up once. The CDR3 bases are TGTGCCAGCAGCGTAGAAGGTTTAGGGCCGAGTGAAGCTTTCTTT. This encodes CASSVEGLGPSEAFF. The chain joins TRBV9 to TRBJ1-1; D is uncertain. Germline CDR1 reads SGDLS; CDR2 reads YYNGEE. This CDR3 spans 15 amino acids. Deletions cut 0 bases from V and 7 bases from J, with 16 bases between. Drawing the rest from reference TRBV9 and TRBJ1-1, the complete variable domain is DSGVTQTPKHLITATGQRVTLRCSPRSGDLSVYWYQQSLDQGLQFLIQYYNGEERAKGNILERFSAQQFPDLHSELNLSSLELGDSALYFCASSVEGLGPSEAFFGQGTRLTVV.

V is TRBV5-1 and J is TRBJ2-7; 10 nucleotides line up with TRBD2. The CDR3 length is 16 residues. Germline V gives CDR1 SGHRS, CDR2 YFSETQ. Losses at the gene ends were 4 bases for V and 2 bases for J; bases not matched to a gene: 9. CDR3 DNA: TGCGCCAGCAGCCGAGGGACTAGCGCACGTCCCTACGAGCAGTACTTC. It yields the protein CASSRGTSARPYEQYF.

This sequence joins TRBV7-6 and TRBJ2-2; 12 bases are shared with TRBD2. CDR3 length: 22 amino acids. Per the germline V gene, CDR1 is SGHVS and CDR2 is FNYEAQ. V shed 4 bases, J shed 6 bases, and the junction held 24 bases outside the gene matches. CDR3 coding DNA: TGTGCCAGCAGCTCCCGGGACAGAGGACTAGCGGGACCCTCCGGAACCCCCGGGGAGCTGTTTTTT. Translated, it gives CASSSRDRGLAGPSGTPGELFF.

This clone was seen a single time. This rearrangement joins TRBV28 to TRBJ1-2; maybe TRBD1 (6 bases). CDR1 is MDHEN, CDR2 SYDVKM, per germline. The CDR3 extends over 13 amino acids. V shed 10 bases and J shed 8 bases, with 20 bases lying between them. The CDR3 DNA sequence: TGTGCCATTATGGGGCAGGGGTTGGGCGGCTACACCTTC. It encodes CAIMGQGLGGYTF.

The chain combines TRBV19 with TRBJ1-5; no definite D call. Germline CDR1 and CDR2: LNHDA and SQIVND (reference sequence). This CDR3 comprises 14 residues. The germline V and J ends were trimmed by 0 bases and 9 bases, with 12 bases remaining between them. The CDR3 spells CASSIDGHDPPQHF. The CDR3 DNA follows: TGTGCCAGTAGTATAGATGGCCATGATCCGCCCCAGCATTTT.